The 10 T cell receptor beta chains reported below all come from one sample, sequenced in a study of control samples from healthy donors and cancer patients. The table came from immunoSEQ multiplex PCR; TCRdb's copy has only in-frame clones and leaves some out. The table includes 70,000 to 85,000 clones, about nine tenths detected once. The sample consisted of blood. The source is a man in his fifties or sixties in good health.

The rearrangement joins TRBV7-2 to TRBJ1-2; possible D gene TRBD1, 6 bases. The CDR3 covers 13 residues. The V end lost 5 bases, the J end lost 5 bases, and 12 bases lay between the germline ends. Germline CDR1 and CDR2: SGHTA and FQGNSA. The CDR3 DNA follows: TGTGCCAGCAGCGAGAGAGGGGGTTATGGCTACACCTTC. This encodes CASSERGGYGYTF.

The chain joins TRBV2 to TRBJ1-2, with TRBD1 matching 8 bases. Unmatched junction bases numbered 5, after V lost 9 bases and J lost 5 bases. Germline-derived CDR1 and CDR2 are SNHLY and FYNNEI. The CDR3 runs to 12 residues. The CDR3 loop reads CARGGQGYGYTF. The DNA of the CDR3 is TGTGCCAGGGGCGGACAGGGATATGGCTACACCTTC.

This clone showed up just once. The chain is built from TRBV24-1 and TRBJ1-6; D unclear. The CDR3 sequence is 13 residues long. Germline loops: CDR1 KGHDR, CDR2 SFDVKD. Trimming removed 5 bases at V and 8 bases at J, with 9 bases between. The CDR3 DNA sequence: TGTGCCACCAGTGCGGGGTCAGATTCACCCCTCCACTTT. Its translation: CATSAGSDSPLHF.

The chain uses TRBV7-9 and TRBJ1-1; D is possibly TRBD1 (6 bases). Germline V lookup: CDR1 SEHNR, CDR2 FQNEAQ (reference sequence). Deletions cut 5 bases from V and 6 bases from J, with 19 bases between. This CDR3 has 15 amino acids. The DNA of the CDR3 is TGTGCCAGCAGCGGCCCTTCTCGGGGGCAGGCTGAAGCTTTCTTT. This translates into CASSGPSRGQAEAFF. Drawing the rest from reference TRBV7-9 and TRBJ1-1, the complete variable domain is DTGVSQNPRHKITKRGQNVTFRCDPISEHNRLYWYRQTLGQGPEFLTYFQNEAQLEKSRLLSDRFSAERPKGSFSTLEIQRTEQGDSAMYLCASSGPSRGQAEAFFGQGTRLTVV.

The V call is TRBV27, the J call TRBJ1-2, with 8 bases matching TRBD1. Looked up from germline, CDR1 is MNHEY and CDR2 is SMNVEV (reference sequence). The CDR3 loop spans 15 amino acids. The V segment lost 6 bases and the J segment 9 bases; nucleotides outside the gene matches: 15. CDR3 residues: CASRPGQEGGSSYTF. CDR3 DNA sequence: TGTGCCAGCAGGCCGGGACAGGAGGGTGGAAGCAGCTACACCTTC.

The J gene is TRBJ1-1, the V gene TRBV19; D may be TRBD1 (6 bases). Looked up from germline, CDR1 is LNHDA and CDR2 is SQIVND (reference sequence). This CDR3 region has 14 residues. Trimming cost V 1 base and J 4 bases, with 10 bases left between them. The CDR3 coding sequence is TGTGCCAGTAGTATAGGGGGGCGCATCACTGAAGCTTTCTTT. Translating gives CASSIGGRITEAFF.

This clone was observed once. The V gene is TRBV7-9, the J gene TRBJ2-7; no clear D. Germline lookup yields CDR1 SEHNR and CDR2 FQNEAQ (reference sequence). CDR3 length equals 11 residues. With 5 bases removed from V and 2 bases from J, the gap between germline ends came to 4 bases. The CDR3 bases are TGTGCCAGCAGCCCAGCCTACGAGCAGTACTTC. Protein: CASSPAYEQYF.

The CDR3 bases are TGTGCCAGCAGCCAGGCGAGGGGCAATCAGCCCCAGCATTTT. Its protein is CASSQARGNQPQHF. The chain recombines TRBV6-5 with TRBJ1-5; D not resolved. Trimming shortened V by 6 bases and J by 2 bases, and 11 bases separated the two germline ends. CDR1 is MNHEY, CDR2 SVGAGI, per germline. CDR3 size: 14 residues.

This clone was observed a handful of times. This sequence joins TRBV24-1 and TRBJ2-1, with D possibly TRBD2 on 6 matching bases. The CDR3 has 16 amino acids. V lost 1 base, J lost 0 bases, and 9 bases lay in between. Germline V CDR1 and CDR2: KGHDR, SFDVKD. DNA for the CDR3: TGTGCCACCAGTGATTTATCCGGGAGCTCCTACAATGAGCAGTTCTTC. This codes for CATSDLSGSSYNEQFF.

The CDR3 loop reads CASSLASSYNEQFF. CDR3 DNA sequence: TGCGCCAGCAGCTTGGCAAGCTCCTACAATGAGCAGTTCTTC. This chain joins TRBV5-1 and TRBJ2-1; no definite D call. The germline V gene encodes CDR1 SGHRS and CDR2 YFSETQ. Trimming cost V 0 bases and J 0 bases, with 4 bases left between them. The CDR3 is made up of 14 amino acids.